The present T cell receptor beta chain was sequenced within a study of blood T cell repertoires in COVID-19. Across the whole study: The cDNA or gDNA used as material had been derived from T cells, B-cell-depleted T cells, or PBMCs.

V was trimmed by 3 bases and J by 1 base, leaving 7 bases between them. The germline gives CDR1 DFQATT, CDR2 SNEGSKA (reference sequence). The CDR3 length is 14 residues. Generated by immunoSEQ multiplex PCR, the TCRdb table keeps only in-frame clones and is missing some. The table includes about 480,000 clones, around 89% detected once. The sequence derives from a young woman with acute or convalescent COVID-19. Sequenced input: peripheral blood. This sequence joins TRBV20-1 and TRBJ2-6; D is unresolved. The CDR3 loop reads CSASQLSGANVLTF. Written as DNA, the CDR3 is TGCAGTGCTAGTCAATTGTCTGGGGCCAACGTCCTGACTTTC.